The subject of this entry is one TCR beta chain. Trimming removed 0 bases at V and 10 bases at J, with 13 bases between. CDR3 length: 14 amino acids. The V gene's germline CDR1 is MNHNY and CDR2 SVGAGI (reference sequence). This specimen comes from a study of control samples from healthy donors and cancer patients. Sequenced by immunoSEQ multiplex PCR; TCRdb stores in-frame clones only, minus some. The sample contains some 120,000 clones, roughly 87% of which appear only once. The material sequenced was blood. The receptor comes from a man aged 18 to 35 in good health. This sequence joins TRBV6-6 and TRBJ2-1; D not resolved. The DNA of the CDR3 is TGTGCCAGCAGTTACTCTTCCCCCGGTTTAGAGCAGTTCTTC. Residues: CASSYSSPGLEQFF.